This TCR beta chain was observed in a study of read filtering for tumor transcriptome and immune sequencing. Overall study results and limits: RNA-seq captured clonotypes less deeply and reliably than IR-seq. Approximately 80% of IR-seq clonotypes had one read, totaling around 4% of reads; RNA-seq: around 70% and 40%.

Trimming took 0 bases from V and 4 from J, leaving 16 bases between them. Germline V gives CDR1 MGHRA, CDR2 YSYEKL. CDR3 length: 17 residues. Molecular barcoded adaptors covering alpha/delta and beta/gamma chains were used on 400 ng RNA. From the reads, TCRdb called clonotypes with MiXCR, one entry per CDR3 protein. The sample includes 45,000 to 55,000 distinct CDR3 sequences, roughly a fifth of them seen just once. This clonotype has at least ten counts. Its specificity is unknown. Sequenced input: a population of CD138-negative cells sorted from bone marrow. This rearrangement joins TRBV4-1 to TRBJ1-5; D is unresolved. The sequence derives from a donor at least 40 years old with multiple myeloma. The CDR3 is CASSQDHGGQDNQPQHF. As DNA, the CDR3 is TGCGCCAGCAGCCAAGATCACGGTGGGCAGGATAATCAGCCCCAGCATTTT.